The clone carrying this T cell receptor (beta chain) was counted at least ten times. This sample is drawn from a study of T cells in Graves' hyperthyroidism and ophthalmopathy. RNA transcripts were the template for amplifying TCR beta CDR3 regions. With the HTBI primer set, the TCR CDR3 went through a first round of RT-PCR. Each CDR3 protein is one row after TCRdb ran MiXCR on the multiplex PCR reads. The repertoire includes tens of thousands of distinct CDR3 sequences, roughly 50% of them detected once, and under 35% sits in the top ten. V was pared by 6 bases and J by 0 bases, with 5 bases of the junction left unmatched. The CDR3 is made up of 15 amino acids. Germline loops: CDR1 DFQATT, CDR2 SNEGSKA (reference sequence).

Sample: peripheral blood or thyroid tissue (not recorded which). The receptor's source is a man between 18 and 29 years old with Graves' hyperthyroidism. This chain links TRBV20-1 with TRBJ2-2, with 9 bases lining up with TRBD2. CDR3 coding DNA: TGCAGTGCCCAGCGGGGGGCCGCGAACACCGGGGAGCTGTTTTTT. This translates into CSAQRGAANTGELFF.